Listed below are T cell receptor beta chains from one sample, sequenced in a study of cytomegalovirus exposure and HLA in healthy donors. Data came from immunoSEQ multiplex PCR; TCRdb stores just in-frame clones and leaves some out. The sample shows 65,000 to 80,000 clones, over 70% of them seen only once. The sequenced sample was PBMCs. The receptors were gathered from a middle-aged woman in good health and CMV-seropositive. CDR3s include the opening cysteine and the closing phenylalanine or tryptophan. The D gene is left open where the match is weak. Clone size, where shown, is once, few, many, or a class for clones that have expanded.

D gene	clone size	V gene	J gene	CDR3 DNA	CDR3 protein
NA	few	TRBV28	TRBJ2-7	TGTGCCAGCAGCACGACAGTCGAGCAGTACTTC	CASSTTVEQYF
NA	few	TRBV7-2	TRBJ2-1	TGTGCCAGCAGCTTAGGTGGGAGTGCCTACAATGAGCAGTTCTTC	CASSLGGSAYNEQFF
NA	NA	TRBV15	TRBJ2-3	TGTGCCACCAGCCCCGGTCGAGAAGCAGATACGCAGTATTTT	CATSPGREADTQYF
NA	once	TRBV5-8	TRBJ1-1	TGTGCCAGCAGCTTTCGGCTAGGGAACACTGAAGCTTTCTTT	CASSFRLGNTEAFF
NA	few	TRBV4-1	TRBJ1-2	TGCGCCAGCAGCCAGGCGACAGAGCCAACTAACTATGGCTACACCTTC	CASSQATEPTNYGYTF
NA	NA	TRBV2	TRBJ1-1	TGTGCCAGCGACCCAGGCAGAACCATCACTGAAGCTTTCTTT	CASDPGRTITEAFF
NA	NA	TRBV2	TRBJ2-5	TGTGCCAGCAGTGGACAGGCCAAAGAGACCCAGTACTTC	CASSGQAKETQYF
TRBD2	NA	TRBV7-2	TRBJ2-3	TGTGCCAGCACCTCGGGGGGGATGAATACGCAGTATTTT	CASTSGGMNTQYF
TRBD1	NA	TRBV5-1	TRBJ1-4	TGCGCCAGCAGCTTTGGGGACAGGGTCGACGAAAAACTGTTTTTT	CASSFGDRVDEKLFF
NA	few	TRBV11-2	TRBJ1-1	TGTGCCAGCAGCTCAGTGCAGGGGCGCACTGAAGCTTTCTTT	CASSSVQGRTEAFF
NA	NA	TRBV27	TRBJ1-1	TGTGCCAGCAGTTTACACCCCGGGAGGGCAGGCGACACTGAAGCTTTCTTT	CASSLHPGRAGDTEAFF
NA	NA	TRBV19	TRBJ1-2	TGTGCCAGTAGTATTCGGGTGGAGAACTATGGCTACACCTTC	CASSIRVENYGYTF
NA	NA	TRBV5-1	TRBJ1-6	TGCGCCAGCAGCCAGGGACAAGGGGAGAATTCACCCCTCCACTTT	CASSQGQGENSPLHF
NA	NA	TRBV5-4	TRBJ2-7	TGTGCCAGCGCCGCCGGGGTAGCCGAAACCTACGAGCAGTACTTC	CASAAGVAETYEQYF
TRBD2	NA	TRBV6-1	TRBJ2-5	TGTGCCAGCAGTGGCCCAATAGCGGGAGTGGGAGAGACCCAGTACTTC	CASSGPIAGVGETQYF
TRBD1	NA	TRBV7-9	TRBJ1-6	TGTGCCAGCAGCCGGACAGGTCCCCCCTTGGAGTCCCTCCACTTT	CASSRTGPPLESLHF
NA	NA	TRBV6-1	TRBJ2-7	TGTGCCAGCACGCCTAGTCCTGCCTACGAGCAGTACTTC	CASTPSPAYEQYF
NA	few	TRBV14	TRBJ1-3	TGTGCCAGCAGCCTGGACAGTGGAAACACCATATATTTT	CASSLDSGNTIYF
TRBD2	NA	TRBV27	TRBJ2-7	TGTGCCAGCAGTTTAACTAGCGGGAGTGGGGAGCAGTACTTC	CASSLTSGSGEQYF
TRBD1	NA	TRBV5-6	TRBJ2-5	TGTGCCAGCAGCTTGGGGACAGGGAGCATGGAGACCCAGTACTTC	CASSLGTGSMETQYF
NA	NA	TRBV6-4	TRBJ2-2	TGTGCCAGCAGAAGGGACTTTAACACCGGGGAGCTGTTTTTT	CASRRDFNTGELFF
NA	NA	TRBV19	TRBJ1-2	TGTGCCAGTATGAGCGGGGCTGGAAATGGCTACCCCTTC	CASMSGAGNGYPF
NA	NA	TRBV10-3	TRBJ2-1	TGTGCCATCAGTGTGAGCAATGAGCAGTTCTTC	CAISVSNEQFF
NA	NA	TRBV5-6	TRBJ1-5	TGTGCCAGCAGCATTACAGGGAGCAATCAGCCCCAGCATTTT	CASSITGSNQPQHF
TRBD1	NA	TRBV18	TRBJ2-7	TGTGCCAGCTCACCGATTGGGACAGTTCGCAACGAGCAGTACTTC	CASSPIGTVRNEQYF
TRBD1	NA	TRBV2	TRBJ1-5	TGTGCCAGCAGTGAAATACAGGGGGACCAGCCCCAGCATTTT	CASSEIQGDQPQHF
TRBD1	NA	TRBV6-1	TRBJ2-1	TGTGCCAGCAGTGGCTCCAGGGGGCGCGCTCAAGTCGAGCAGTTCTTC	CASSGSRGRAQVEQFF
TRBD1	NA	TRBV6-5	TRBJ1-2	TGTGCCAGCAGGGAGACCGGGACAGTGGATGGCTACACCTTC	CASRETGTVDGYTF
TRBD1	NA	TRBV29-1	TRBJ2-7	TGCAGCGTTGAAGATCGGGGCAGGGGGCGCTCCTACGAGCAGTACTTC	CSVEDRGRGRSYEQYF
TRBD1	NA	TRBV6-1	TRBJ2-5	TGTGCCAGCAGTGCCGGACAGGGTGGAGAGACCCAGTACTTC	CASSAGQGGETQYF
NA	once	TRBV28	TRBJ2-5	TGTGCCAGCAGCCCCGACGTGGTTGGGCGATTCCAAGAGACCCAGTACTTC	CASSPDVVGRFQETQYF
TRBD2	NA	TRBV30	TRBJ2-4	TGTGCCTGGAGTGTCGGAGCGGGGGGCCAAAACATTCAGTACTTC	CAWSVGAGGQNIQYF
NA	few	TRBV29-1	TRBJ2-7	TGCAGCGTTGAGACACTTTACAGAGAAGCCTACGAGCAGTACTTC	CSVETLYREAYEQYF
TRBD1	NA	TRBV5-6	TRBJ1-4	TGTGCCAGCAGCTTGTTCGCGACAGGGGCCTTTGCAACTAATGAAAAACTGTTTTTT	CASSLFATGAFATNEKLFF
NA	NA	TRBV30	TRBJ1-1	TGTGCCTGGAGTGTATTGGACAGCAACACTGAAGCTTTCTTT	CAWSVLDSNTEAFF
NA	NA	TRBV5-6	TRBJ2-3	TGTGCCAGCAGCTTAGTTGGAGGAGGGGTTCTATGGTCAGATACGCAGTATTTT	CASSLVGGGVLWSDTQYF
NA	NA	TRBV5-6	TRBJ2-7	TGTGCCAGCAGCTTGGTGGAGGGGTTCGCCTACGAGCAGTACTTC	CASSLVEGFAYEQYF
TRBD1	NA	TRBV6-6	TRBJ1-2	TGTGCCAGCAGTTATACCGGGACAGGAGGGTATGGCTACACCTTC	CASSYTGTGGYGYTF
NA	NA	TRBV5-4	TRBJ1-1	TGTGCCAGCAGCCAACAAGACAGAAACACTGAAGCTTTCTTT	CASSQQDRNTEAFF
NA	NA	TRBV6-1	TRBJ2-7	TGTGCCAGCAGTGGACTTTACGAGCAGTACTTC	CASSGLYEQYF
NA	NA	TRBV5-1	TRBJ2-5	TGCGCCAGCAGCTTGGAGGCGCGGTACCAAGAGACCCAGTACTTC	CASSLEARYQETQYF
TRBD1	NA	TRBV28	TRBJ2-7	TGTGCCAGCATTTCAGGGGGCATTACTGACGAGCAGTACTTC	CASISGGITDEQYF
NA	NA	TRBV2	TRBJ1-3	TGTGCCAGCAGTGAAGCGCCTCTCAACGGGGTTAATGGAAACACCATATATTTT	CASSEAPLNGVNGNTIYF
NA	NA	TRBV5-1	TRBJ2-5	TGCGCCAGCAGCTTGGACAGGTACCAAGAGACCCAGTACTTC	CASSLDRYQETQYF
NA	NA	TRBV9	TRBJ1-4	TGTGCCAGCAGCGTAGGGAGGTCCTTCGATAATGAAAAACTGTTTTTT	CASSVGRSFDNEKLFF
NA	NA	TRBV5-1	TRBJ1-4	TGCGCCAGCAGAGTGGGGGACTCAAATGAAAAACTGTTTTTT	CASRVGDSNEKLFF